Each of the 28 T cell receptor beta chains below was sequenced from the same sample in a study of blood T cell repertoires in COVID-19. Profiled with immunoSEQ multiplex PCR; TCRdb holds only in-frame clones, not every one. The data show tens of thousands of clones, 80% seen once. The sample taken for sequencing was peripheral blood. These receptors all stem from a woman in her sixties or seventies with acute or convalescent COVID-19.

The genes are TRBV24-1 and TRBJ2-2, with TRBD1 identical over 8 bases. The CDR3 loop spans 16 amino acids. Germline CDR1 reads KGHDR; CDR2 reads SFDVKD. V gave up 3 bases and J gave up 1 base; unmatched junction bases: 3. CDR3 bases: TGTGCCACCAGTGATCCCGGGACAGGGAACACCGGGGAGCTGTTTTTT. It is translated as CATSDPGTGNTGELFF.

The chain uses TRBV5-6 and TRBJ1-5; TRBD1 matches at 9 bases. Unmatched junction bases numbered 7, after V lost 3 bases and J lost 6 bases. The CDR3 is made up of 15 amino acids. From germline, CDR1 is SGHDT and CDR2 YYEEEE. CDR3: CASSYGTGIGQPQHF. Here the CDR3 DNA reads TGTGCCAGCAGCTACGGGACAGGGATCGGTCAGCCCCAGCATTTT.

This clone was recorded only once. The rearrangement joins TRBV6-6 to TRBJ2-1; TRBD2 aligns across 11 bases. There are 17 residues in the CDR3. V lost 5 bases to trimming and J lost 4 bases; unmatched junction nucleotides: 10. The germline CDR1 and CDR2 sequences are MNHNY and SVGAGI (reference sequence). CDR3 sequence (DNA): TGTGCCAGCAGTCCCCGGGGGGGACTAGCGGCTTACAATGAGCAGTTCTTC. Protein sequence: CASSPRGGLAAYNEQFF.

The table lists this clone with a few counts. This chain connects TRBV5-1 to TRBJ2-3; TRBD2 agrees at 9 bases. Germline CDR1 is SGHRS and CDR2 is YFSETQ. V shed 1 base, J shed 7 bases, and the junction held 13 bases outside the gene matches. CDR3 size: 17 residues. As DNA, the CDR3 is TGCGCCAGCAGCTTGCACGGAGGGCGGGGGGGTCAAAATACGCAGTATTTT. It encodes CASSLHGGRGGQNTQYF.

This clone was seen only once. J is TRBJ2-1 and V is TRBV5-4; D gene ambiguous. The CDR3 covers 12 residues. Trimming shortened V by 4 bases and J by 6 bases, and 8 bases separated the two germline ends. The V gene's germline CDR1 is SGHNT and CDR2 YYREEE (reference sequence). The CDR3 sequence is CASSPGGNEQFF. The CDR3 bases are TGTGCCAGCAGCCCCGGCGGCAATGAGCAGTTCTTC.

The rearrangement joins TRBV5-6 to TRBJ1-5; tentative D call: TRBD1 (6 bases). V gave up 4 bases and J gave up 0 bases, with 8 bases separating them. The germline V gene has CDR1 SGHDT and CDR2 YYEEEE. This CDR3 spans 14 amino acids. CDR3 DNA sequence: TGTGCCAGCAGCCGCAGGGGTAGCAATCAGCCCCAGCATTTT. Protein product: CASSRRGSNQPQHF.

The rearrangement uses TRBV4-1 and TRBJ1-1; 7 positions match TRBD1. The CDR3 is 14 amino acids. Trimming at V came to 5 bases and at J to 6 bases, leaving 9 bases not matched to a gene. Germline CDR1 MGHRA, CDR2 YSYEKL. CDR3 DNA sequence: TGCGCCAGCAGCGCACCTACAGGGGTGCCTGAAGCTTTCTTT. It codes for CASSAPTGVPEAFF.

The V call is TRBV10-3, the J call TRBJ1-2; TRBD1 matches 7 bases. V shed 4 bases, J shed 13 bases, and the junction held 9 bases outside the gene matches. Germline V CDR1 and CDR2: ENHRY, SYGVKD. CDR3 size: 12 residues. The CDR3 DNA is TGTGCCATCAGTGCAGCGACAGGGTCCGGCACCTTC. It encodes CAISAATGSGTF.

The V and J genes are TRBV7-2 and TRBJ1-4; D is unclear. In germline, CDR1 is SGHTA, CDR2 FQGNSA. CDR3 length: 14 residues. V gave up 6 bases and J gave up 0 bases, with 8 bases separating them. The CDR3 nucleotides are TGTGCCAGCAGGCTAGCGGCAACTAATGAAAAACTGTTTTTT. Translation gives CASRLAATNEKLFF. The whole variable domain, filled in from reference TRBV7-2 and TRBJ1-4, reads GAGVSQSPSNKVTEKGKDVELRCDPISGHTALYWYRQSLGQGLEFLIYFQGNSAPDKSGLPSDRFSAERTGGSVSTLTIQRTQQEDSAVYLCASRLAATNEKLFFGSGTQLSVL.

This clone was seen more than once but under ten times. V is TRBV5-4 and J is TRBJ1-2; TRBD1 aligns across 9 bases. Trimming cost V 0 bases and J 4 bases; bases outside gene matches: 10. Per the germline V gene, CDR1 is SGHNT and CDR2 is YYREEE (reference sequence). This CDR3 comprises 17 residues. The CDR3 DNA reads TGTGCCAGCAGCTTGGGGGACAGGGAGCCCCATGGCTATGGCTACACCTTC. Its translation: CASSLGDREPHGYGYTF.

The chain is built from TRBV9 and TRBJ1-1; the D gene is possibly TRBD1 (5 bases). This CDR3 region has 16 residues. Looked up from germline, CDR1 is SGDLS and CDR2 is YYNGEE. Trimming stripped 0 bases from V and 3 bases from J, with 15 bases between. CDR3 nucleotides: TGTGCCAGCAGCGTAGGCTGGGGCCAAGCGTACACTGAAGCTTTCTTT. Amino acids: CASSVGWGQAYTEAFF.

This clone was counted only a few times. The V and J genes are TRBV2 and TRBJ2-1, with 11 bases fitting TRBD1. CDR3 length equals 13 residues. Germline V gives CDR1 SNHLY, CDR2 FYNNEI. The J segment lost 8 bases and the V segment lost 6 bases, leaving 3 bases of the junction unmatched. The chain's CDR3 is CASRRTGGDEQFF. The CDR3 nucleotides are TGTGCCAGCAGGAGGACAGGGGGCGATGAGCAGTTCTTC.

This clone showed up just a few times. Within the sample, other DNA sequences also encode this same CDR3. This rearrangement joins TRBV5-5 to TRBJ1-5; TRBD1 is a possible D gene (6 bases). CDR1 is SGHKS and CDR2 is YYEKEE in the germline V gene (reference sequence). This CDR3 region has 18 residues. V lost 4 bases to trimming and J lost 3 bases, with 23 bases between them. The DNA of the CDR3 is TGTGCCAGCAGCCTAGAACCGGGGGGGCGCGGGAACAATCAGCCCCAGCATTTT. This encodes CASSLEPGGRGNNQPQHF.

The sample holds one count of this clone. The chain joins TRBV7-8 to TRBJ2-7, with 7 positions matching TRBD1. Germline CDR1 is SGHVS and CDR2 is FQNEAQ. V was pared by 5 bases and J by 0 bases, with 4 bases of the junction left unmatched. CDR3 size: 14 residues. The CDR3 protein is CASSPGTVSYEQYF. CDR3 DNA sequence: TGTGCCAGCAGCCCCGGGACAGTCTCCTACGAGCAGTACTTC.

The chain uses TRBV10-3 and TRBJ2-1; the D gene is possibly TRBD2 (5 bases). V lost 0 bases and J 2 bases, leaving 11 bases between the germline ends. The germline V gene encodes CDR1 ENHRY and CDR2 SYGVKD. This CDR3 region has 16 residues. This CDR3 reads CAISESTGMTYNEQFF. The DNA for the CDR3 is TGTGCCATCAGTGAGTCGACCGGGATGACCTACAATGAGCAGTTCTTC.

In its sample, this clone was seen once. This chain uses TRBV6-2 or TRBV6-3 with TRBJ1-1; tentative D call: TRBD1 (5 bases). Between the trimmed V and J ends, which lost 4 bases and 4 bases, there was a span of 16 bases. CDR3 length: 15 amino acids. Germline assignment: CDR1 MNHEY and CDR2 SVGEGT. CDR3 bases: TGTGCCAGCAGTTCCCCCCCAGGGTCGAGCACTGAAGCTTTCTTT. Protein: CASSSPPGSSTEAFF.

The chain employs TRBV25-1 and TRBJ1-2, with 7 positions matching TRBD1. CDR3 length equals 16 residues. Trimming at V came to 3 bases and at J to 5 bases, leaving 12 bases not matched to a gene. Germline CDR1 and CDR2: MGHDK and SYGVNS. The CDR3 region has the DNA TGTGCCAGCAGTGAGCGTACCGGGACAGCAGCTTATGGCTACACCTTC. Translated, it gives CASSERTGTAAYGYTF.

J is TRBJ1-1 and V is TRBV27, with D unresolved. Trimming left V 5 bases short and J 1 base short, with 8 bases between. The V gene's germline CDR1 is MNHEY and CDR2 SMNVEV (reference sequence). The CDR3 contains 13 residues. The chain's CDR3 is CASSVWQNTEAFF. The CDR3 coding sequence is TGTGCCAGCAGTGTTTGGCAGAACACTGAAGCTTTCTTT.

The rearrangement links TRBV28 to TRBJ2-3; D not resolved. Germline V gene data show CDR1 as MDHEN and CDR2 as SYDVKM. CDR3 size: 16 residues. The V end was cut by 4 bases, the J end by 8 bases, with 22 bases between. The CDR3 DNA is TGTGCCAGCAGTTCCTCGACGGAGCCCCCCCTAGGTACGCAGTATTTT. This encodes CASSSSTEPPLGTQYF.

In its sample, this clone was seen a few times. The J gene is TRBJ1-1, the V gene TRBV18, with D tentatively TRBD1 (5 bases). In germline, CDR1 is KGHSH, CDR2 LQKENI. Trimming pared 2 bases from V and 1 base from J, leaving 17 bases between. The CDR3 loop spans 17 amino acids. Here the CDR3 reads CASSPGVRSGPNTEAFF. As DNA, the CDR3 is TGTGCCAGCTCACCAGGCGTTCGGTCAGGGCCGAACACTGAAGCTTTCTTT.

V usage is TRBV6-6 and J usage is TRBJ2-3, with 9 positions matching TRBD1. This CDR3 spans 15 amino acids. J lost 2 bases, V lost 5 bases, and 5 bases had no gene match. Germline CDR1 is MNHNY and CDR2 is SVGAGI (reference sequence). The CDR3 DNA reads as TGTGCCAGCAGTCAAGGGACAGGGATCACAGATACGCAGTATTTT. Its translation: CASSQGTGITDTQYF.

The V call is TRBV19, the J call TRBJ1-5, with 8 bases lining up with TRBD1. Germline CDR1 LNHDA, CDR2 SQIVND (reference sequence). The CDR3 has 14 residues. The trim removed 6 bases at V and 6 bases at J, leaving 7 bases unmatched. The CDR3 loop reads CASRARGLGQPQHF. The CDR3 nucleotides are TGTGCCAGTAGGGCCAGGGGGCTCGGTCAGCCCCAGCATTTT.

This clone was seen a few times. The rearrangement joins TRBV11-2 to TRBJ2-2, with D unclear. The V end was cut by 0 bases, the J end by 5 bases, with 10 bases between. CDR3 size: 15 residues. CDR1 is SGHAT and CDR2 is FQNNGV in the germline V gene. CDR3: CASSLDPTRTGELFF. CDR3 sequence (DNA): TGTGCCAGCAGCTTAGACCCTACGAGGACCGGGGAGCTGTTTTTT.

The rearrangement uses TRBV5-1 and TRBJ2-3, with 8 bases matching TRBD2. Germline V CDR1 and CDR2: SGHRS, YFSETQ. Trimming cost V 0 bases and J 6 bases; bases outside gene matches: 0. The CDR3 runs to 13 residues. CDR3 region: CASSLASGDTQYF. Here the CDR3 DNA reads TGCGCCAGCAGCTTGGCTAGCGGGGATACGCAGTATTTT.

The V and J genes are TRBV28 and TRBJ2-6; TRBD1 aligns across 8 bases. V was pared by 8 bases and J by 0 bases, with 6 bases of the junction left unmatched. There are 16 residues in the CDR3. Germline V gene data show CDR1 as MDHEN and CDR2 as SYDVKM. CDR3 loop: CASSWTGPSGANVLTF. The CDR3 DNA is TGTGCCAGCTCCTGGACAGGGCCCTCTGGGGCCAACGTCCTGACTTTC.

The chain recombines TRBV12-3 or TRBV12-4 with TRBJ2-2; D might be TRBD2 (6 bases). This CDR3 has 12 amino acids. V was pared by 6 bases and J by 9 bases, with 11 bases between. This CDR3 reads CASRGLSRELFF. CDR3 DNA sequence: TGTGCCAGCAGGGGACTGTCTCGGGAGCTGTTTTTT.

The V and J genes are TRBV3-1 (or the pseudogene TRBV3-2) and TRBJ2-2; D gene unclear. Germline V CDR1 and CDR2: LGHDT, YNNKEL (reference sequence). Trimming stripped 8 bases from V and 0 bases from J, with 28 bases between. CDR3 size: 20 residues. The CDR3 reads CASPDKAVQSYFANTGELFF. The CDR3 coding sequence is TGTGCCAGCCCCGATAAGGCGGTACAATCTTACTTCGCGAACACCGGGGAGCTGTTTTTT.

The genes are TRBV20-1 and TRBJ2-7, with D possibly TRBD2 on 5 matching bases. CDR3 length: 19 amino acids. The V gene lost 3 bases and the J gene lost 3 bases, with 30 bases spanning the gap. Per germline, CDR1 DFQATT and CDR2 SNEGSKA (reference sequence). The CDR3 loop reads CSASYRASVGGLPSYEQYF. The DNA of the CDR3 is TGCAGTGCTAGTTATCGAGCGTCTGTCGGCGGGCTACCAAGCTACGAGCAGTACTTC.